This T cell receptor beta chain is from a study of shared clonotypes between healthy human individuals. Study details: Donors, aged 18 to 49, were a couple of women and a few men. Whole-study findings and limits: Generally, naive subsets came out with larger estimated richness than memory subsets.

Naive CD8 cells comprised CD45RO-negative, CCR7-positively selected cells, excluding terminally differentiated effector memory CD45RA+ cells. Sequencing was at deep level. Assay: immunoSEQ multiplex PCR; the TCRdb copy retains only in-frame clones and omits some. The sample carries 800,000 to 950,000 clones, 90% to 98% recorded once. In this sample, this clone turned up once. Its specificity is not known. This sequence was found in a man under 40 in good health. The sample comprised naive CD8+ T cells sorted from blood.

The CDR3 bases are TGTGCCAGCAGCCTAGTAAATACTTGGGGAGATACGCAGTATTTT. Its translation: CASSLVNTWGDTQYF. The V and J genes are TRBV5-6 and TRBJ2-3; no firm D call. Germline CDR1 and CDR2: SGHDT and YYEEEE. The CDR3 extends over 15 amino acids. Trimming stripped 4 bases from V and 5 bases from J, with 17 bases between.